A single sample is the source of the 29 T cell receptor beta chains below, sequenced in a study of blood T cell repertoires in COVID-19. Profiled with immunoSEQ multiplex PCR; TCRdb holds only in-frame clones, not every one. In the table there are 350,000 or so clones, roughly 90% of which are singletons. Sequencing was carried out using PBMCs or T cells enriched from blood (not recorded which). The origin of the receptors is a woman in her 30s who had recovered from COVID-19.

The chain links TRBV3-1 (or the pseudogene TRBV3-2) to TRBJ1-1; 9 bases are shared with TRBD1. Losses at the gene ends were 10 bases for V and 5 bases for J; bases not matched to a gene: 11. Germline CDR1 is LGHDT and CDR2 is YNNKEL (reference sequence). The CDR3 loop spans 14 amino acids. The CDR3 DNA is TGTGCCACCAGGTCGAGGACAGGGGTAACTGAAGCTTTCTTT. This encodes CATRSRTGVTEAFF.

This chain joins TRBV10-3 and TRBJ1-5, with TRBD1 as a possible D gene (6 bases). The CDR3 is 16 residues long. In germline, CDR1 is ENHRY, CDR2 SYGVKD. V dropped 2 bases and J dropped 4 bases, with 15 bases sitting between them. CDR3 nucleotide sequence: TGTGCCATCAGTGAGAGTCCAGGGGAGGGAAATCAGCCCCAGCATTTT. This gives the protein CAISESPGEGNQPQHF.

The V call is TRBV28, the J call TRBJ2-2; 9 bases map to TRBD2. Germline values: CDR1 MDHEN, CDR2 SYDVKM. V gave up 3 bases and J gave up 3 bases; unmatched junction bases: 5. The CDR3 totals 16 residues. The CDR3 nucleotides are TGTGCCAGCAGTTTTCGTAGCGGGGGTGACACCGGGGAGCTGTTTTTT. Translated: CASSFRSGGDTGELFF.

This rearrangement joins TRBV12-3 or TRBV12-4 to TRBJ2-5; D may be TRBD2 (5 bases). The CDR3 covers 12 residues. The germline V and J ends were trimmed by 5 bases and 5 bases, with 9 bases remaining between them. This chain's CDR3 is CASSGLGETQYF. The DNA for the CDR3 is TGTGCCAGCAGTGGACTTGGGGAGACCCAGTACTTC.

The chain recombines TRBV6-5 with TRBJ1-4; possible D gene TRBD1, 6 bases. V was clipped by 0 bases and J by 7 bases, with 15 bases between them. Per germline, CDR1 MNHEY and CDR2 SVGAGI. The CDR3 has 16 amino acids. CDR3 in amino acids: CASSYSAGELGEKLFF. The DNA of the CDR3 is TGTGCCAGCAGTTACTCCGCAGGGGAGTTAGGTGAAAAACTGTTTTTT.

V is TRBV15 and J is TRBJ2-5; 9 nucleotides align to TRBD1. The CDR3 spans 16 residues. Unmatched junction bases numbered 6, after V lost 1 base and J lost 3 bases. Germline values: CDR1 LNHNV, CDR2 YYDKDF (reference sequence). CDR3 sequence reads: CATSRGDRATEETQYF. The CDR3, as DNA: TGTGCCACCAGCAGAGGGGACAGGGCTACAGAAGAGACCCAGTACTTC.

In DNA, the CDR3 is TGTGCCAGCAGCAACTCGAACAATGAGCAGTTCTTC. It is translated as CASSNSNNEQFF. The genes are TRBV12-3 or TRBV12-4 and TRBJ2-1; D is unresolved. V was shortened by 6 bases and J by 5 bases, with 8 bases between the two germline ends. The CDR3 runs 12 residues.

The J gene is TRBJ2-7, the V gene TRBV27, with D possibly matching TRBD1 (6 bases). Germline-derived CDR1 and CDR2 are MNHEY and SMNVEV (reference sequence). The V and J ends lost 1 base and 4 bases respectively, with 11 bases between them. The CDR3 is made up of 14 amino acids. CDR3: CASSLLGAGYEQYF. CDR3 coding DNA: TGTGCCAGCAGTTTATTGGGGGCCGGATACGAGCAGTACTTC.

This clone was seen only a few times. The genes are TRBV9 and TRBJ2-1, with TRBD1 matching over 9 bases. J was trimmed by 10 bases and V by 0 bases; bases with no gene match: 5. This CDR3 comprises 14 residues. Germline V gene data show CDR1 as SGDLS and CDR2 as YYNGEE. In nucleotides, the CDR3 is TGTGCCAGCAGCGTAGCCGGAACAGGGGGCGAGCAGTTCTTC. Translation gives CASSVAGTGGEQFF.

The CDR3: CASSPGQGTYEQYF. The CDR3 coding sequence is TGTGCCAGTAGTCCTGGACAGGGGACCTACGAGCAGTACTTC. The chain recombines TRBV19 with TRBJ2-7; 9 bases align to TRBD1. The germline CDR1 and CDR2 sequences are LNHDA and SQIVND (reference sequence). CDR3 length equals 14 residues. Trimming at V came to 5 bases and at J to 2 bases, leaving 4 bases not matched to a gene.

The chain combines TRBV6-6 with TRBJ1-4; 10 bases are shared with TRBD1. Unmatched junction bases numbered 7, after V lost 6 bases and J lost 3 bases. This CDR3 has 16 amino acids. Germline CDR1 MNHNY, CDR2 SVGAGI (reference sequence). Here the CDR3 reads CASSLEGTGANEKLFF. The CDR3 DNA follows: TGTGCCAGCAGCCTAGAGGGGACAGGGGCTAATGAAAAACTGTTTTTT.

The V call is TRBV11-2, the J call TRBJ2-3; no firm D call. The CDR3 spans 13 residues. CDR1 SGHAT and CDR2 FQNNGV come from the germline V gene. V was shortened by 5 bases and J by 8 bases, with 14 bases between the two germline ends. For the CDR3, the DNA is TGTGCCAGCAGCGGTAGTACCCCGGGTACGCAGTATTTT. Protein: CASSGSTPGTQYF.

To note about this clone: One end of the junction fails to match germline, which may point to a read error. The chain uses TRBV5-1 and TRBJ1-5, with D hard to call. Germline CDR1 and CDR2: SGHRS and YFSETQ. This CDR3 contains 13 residues. CDR3 amino acids: CASRLASNQPQHF. CDR3 sequence (DNA): TGCGCCAGCAGGTTGGCGTCGAATCAGCCCCAGCATTTT.

The chain recombines TRBV21-1 with TRBJ1-2; the table's D call, TRBD1, was not checked against the DNA. TRBV21-1 is tagged as a pseudogene. The CDR3 is 16 residues long. DNA for the CDR3: TGTGCCAGCAGCAAAGGGTACAGGGGAGCTAACTATGGCTACACCTTC. Translated, it gives CASSKGYRGANYGYTF.

V gene TRBV6-2 or TRBV6-3 combines with J gene TRBJ2-3, with D uncertain. Trimming stripped 5 bases from V and 5 bases from J, with 11 bases between. Germline lookup yields CDR1 MNHEY and CDR2 SVGEGT. This CDR3 is 13 amino acids long. The CDR3 is CASSADSEDTQYF. CDR3 sequence (DNA): TGTGCCAGCAGTGCGGATTCAGAAGATACGCAGTATTTT.

The rearrangement joins TRBV6-6 to TRBJ2-7, with D possibly matching TRBD1 (6 bases). Germline CDR1 reads MNHNY; CDR2 reads SVGAGI (reference sequence). The CDR3 has 14 residues. The V end was cut by 7 bases, the J end by 0 bases, with 13 bases between. DNA of the CDR3: TGTGCCAGCAACCAACAGGGCTTCTCCTACGAGCAGTACTTC. Translation gives CASNQQGFSYEQYF.

The chain is built from TRBV10-3 and TRBJ2-7; 7 nucleotides match TRBD1. J gave up 3 bases and V 4 bases, and 3 bases lay outside the gene matches. This CDR3 has 13 residues. Germline V gives CDR1 ENHRY, CDR2 SYGVKD. CDR3 protein: CAISAGTDYEQYF. CDR3 nucleotide sequence: TGTGCCATCAGTGCCGGGACAGACTACGAGCAGTACTTC.

The rearrangement uses TRBV4-1 and TRBJ1-2, with D maybe TRBD1 (6 bases). The germline V and J ends were trimmed by 4 bases and 6 bases, with 12 bases remaining between them. Germline V gene sequence: CDR1 MGHRA, CDR2 YSYEKL. CDR3 size: 13 residues. CDR3 residues: CASSLPGHHGYTF. The CDR3 nucleotides are TGCGCCAGCAGCCTTCCGGGACACCATGGCTACACCTTC.

The V call is TRBV19, the J call TRBJ2-3; the match to TRBD1 covers 9 bases. From germline, CDR1 is LNHDA and CDR2 SQIVND (reference sequence). CDR3 length: 14 amino acids. Germline trimming cut 5 bases from V and 4 bases from J; bases unmatched to any gene: 4. The CDR3 sequence is CASSAGQGPDTQYF. CDR3 nucleotides: TGTGCCAGTAGTGCGGGACAGGGCCCAGATACGCAGTATTTT.

This chain joins TRBV7-6 and TRBJ2-5; D not resolved. This CDR3 comprises 17 residues. Germline CDR1 reads SGHVS; CDR2 reads FNYEAQ. With 0 bases removed from V and 3 bases from J, the gap between germline ends came to 17 bases. CDR3 DNA: TGTGCCAGCAGCTTAGCGCGGAATGTCGATATTAAAGAGACCCAGTACTTC. Residues: CASSLARNVDIKETQYF. Variable domain in full (rest from reference TRBV7-6 and TRBJ2-5): GAGVSQSPRYKVTKRGQDVALRCDPISGHVSLYWYRQALGQGPEFLTYFNYEAQQDKSGLPNDRFSAERPEGSISTLTIQRTEQRDSAMYRCASSLARNVDIKETQYFGPGTRLLVL.

On this clone: A junction boundary mismatches the germline segment, possibly from a read error. The DNA for the CDR3 is TGTGCCAGCAGCCTAGAGGACCGGGGCCAAGAGACCCAGTACTTC. Translating it yields CASSLEDRGQETQYF. V usage is TRBV11-3 and J usage is TRBJ2-5, with D possibly TRBD2 on 5 matching bases. This CDR3 comprises 15 residues. CDR1 is SGHNT, CDR2 YENEEA, per germline.

The CDR3 bases are TGTGCCACCAGCAGAGAGGCGGCGCGGCGGACCTACGAGCAGTACTTC. Protein product: CATSREAARRTYEQYF. The rearrangement uses TRBV15 and TRBJ2-7; D not certain. Deletions cut 0 bases from V and 2 bases from J, with 14 bases between. The CDR3 contains 16 residues. Germline V lookup: CDR1 LNHNV, CDR2 YYDKDF (reference sequence).

This chain uses TRBV4-2 with TRBJ2-5; D perhaps matches TRBD2 (6 bases). CDR3 length: 15 amino acids. Trimming took off 8 bases at V and 2 bases at J, with 18 bases between the two ends. The V gene's germline CDR1 is LGHNA and CDR2 YNFKEQ. CDR3 sequence reads: CASAQRAEPQETQYF. In nucleotides, the CDR3 is TGTGCCAGCGCCCAGCGGGCGGAACCTCAAGAGACCCAGTACTTC.

The genes are TRBV29-1 and TRBJ2-6; TRBD2 agrees at 12 bases. The CDR3 is 16 amino acids. Germline loops: CDR1 SQVTM, CDR2 ANQGSEA. V shed 5 bases, J shed 3 bases, and the junction held 5 bases outside the gene matches. The DNA for the CDR3 is TGCAGCGTTTCGCTAGCGGGGGGGCTTGGGGCCAACGTCCTGACTTTC. Its protein is CSVSLAGGLGANVLTF.

This chain links TRBV5-1 with TRBJ2-1, with 9 bases lining up with TRBD1. Germline assignment: CDR1 SGHRS and CDR2 YFSETQ. V gave up 6 bases and J gave up 5 bases; unmatched junction bases: 9. The CDR3 has 15 amino acids. The CDR3 loop is CASTPIGTGHNEQFF. Written as DNA, the CDR3 is TGCGCCAGCACTCCAATAGGGACAGGGCACAATGAGCAGTTCTTC.

This chain links TRBV19 with TRBJ2-2; 9 bases line up with TRBD1. This CDR3 is 15 amino acids long. Germline CDR1 is LNHDA and CDR2 is SQIVND (reference sequence). After removal of 4 bases from V and 4 bases from J, the junction contained 4 bases not matched to a gene. The CDR3 sequence: CASSRGTGSTGELFF. In nucleotides, the CDR3 is TGTGCCAGTAGTAGGGGGACAGGGAGCACCGGGGAGCTGTTTTTT.

The chain employs TRBV10-3 and TRBJ1-1, with 7 bases that match TRBD1. Germline values: CDR1 ENHRY, CDR2 SYGVKD. The CDR3 covers 16 residues. Germline trimming cut 3 bases from V and 0 bases from J; bases unmatched to any gene: 7. The CDR3 sequence: CAISDPGQSMNTEAFF. The CDR3 DNA follows: TGTGCCATCAGTGATCCGGGACAGAGTATGAACACTGAAGCTTTCTTT.

This clone has only one observation. The chain recombines TRBV27 with TRBJ2-1; D unclear. Germline V CDR1 and CDR2: MNHEY, SMNVEV (reference sequence). This CDR3 is 15 amino acids long. V was pared by 6 bases and J by 4 bases, with 16 bases between. Here the CDR3 DNA reads TGTGCCAGCAGCCCCGTTGGGCTCCTGTACAATGAGCAGTTCTTC. Amino acid sequence: CASSPVGLLYNEQFF.

The V and J genes are TRBV9 and TRBJ1-1, with 10 bases that match TRBD1. This CDR3 contains 17 residues. V trimming: 4 bases; J trimming: 1 base; junction bases outside the gene matches: 10. Germline assignment: CDR1 SGDLS and CDR2 YYNGEE. The CDR3 DNA is TGTGCCAGCAGCTCGCGAGGGACAGGGGCTTCGAACACTGAAGCTTTCTTT. Translation: CASSSRGTGASNTEAFF.